These 7 T cell receptor beta chains share one sample of origin, sequenced in a study of shared clonotypes between healthy human individuals. Only in-frame clones appear in the TCRdb table, and some are missing; sequencing was by immunoSEQ multiplex PCR. The data show approximately 940,000 clones, with approximately 76% seen just once and roughly 1.5% held by the top ten. Sequencing was carried out using memory CD4+ T cells sorted from blood. Sample subset: CD45RA-negative fraction. All receptors come from a man between 18 and 35 years old in good health.

This clone was picked up one time. The chain couples TRBV28 to TRBJ1-2, with no clear D. Looked up from germline, CDR1 is MDHEN and CDR2 is SYDVKM. V was trimmed by 5 bases and J by 8 bases, leaving 9 bases between them. The CDR3 runs 11 residues. The CDR3 reads CASSVNGGYTF. CDR3 DNA sequence: TGTGCCAGCAGTGTAAACGGCGGCTACACCTTC.

This CDR3 reads CASSPPGQPNSPLHF. CDR3 in DNA: TGTGCCAGCTCACCGCCGGGACAGCCTAATTCACCCCTCCACTTT. The genes are TRBV18 and TRBJ1-6, with 7 positions matching TRBD1. The CDR3 length is 15 residues. Germline CDR1 KGHSH, CDR2 LQKENI. With 3 bases clipped from V and 6 bases from J, the junction kept 5 bases outside the gene matches.

This clone was seen just once. Other DNA sequences in this specimen translate into the identical CDR3. The rearrangement joins TRBV4-1 to TRBJ2-7; D might be TRBD1 (5 bases). The CDR3 totals 14 residues. The V gene lost 4 bases and the J gene lost 1 base, with 11 bases spanning the gap. Germline V CDR1 and CDR2: MGHRA, YSYEKL. CDR3: CASSRDSSSYEQYF. CDR3 DNA: TGCGCCAGCAGCCGCGACAGTTCGTCCTACGAGCAGTACTTC.

This clone has only one observation. The V and J genes are TRBV29-1 and TRBJ2-6, with 8 bases that match TRBD1. The V gene's germline CDR1 is SQVTM and CDR2 ANQGSEA. With 4 bases clipped from V and 2 bases from J, the junction kept 7 bases outside the gene matches. The CDR3 totals 16 residues. The CDR3 protein is CSVARAGGTGANVLTF. The CDR3 DNA reads TGCAGCGTTGCACGGGCAGGGGGCACTGGGGCCAACGTCCTGACTTTC.

The V call is TRBV28, the J call TRBJ2-6, with TRBD1 identical over 8 bases. There are 15 residues in the CDR3. V lost 9 bases and J lost 0; bases outside the gene matches: 4. Germline CDR1 is MDHEN and CDR2 is SYDVKM. The CDR3 region has the DNA TGTGCCAGTGGGACAGGCTCCTCTGGGGCCAACGTCCTGACTTTC. Translating it yields CASGTGSSGANVLTF.

In DNA form, the CDR3 reads TGTGCCAGCAGCTTGTCGGACAGGGCGGTGGACGAGCAGTACTTC. Its translation: CASSLSDRAVDEQYF. The chain recombines TRBV5-8 with TRBJ2-7; 8 nucleotides line up with TRBD1. CDR3 length: 15 residues. Trimming took 1 base from V and 5 from J; bases not matched to a gene: 8. The V gene's germline CDR1 is SGHTS and CDR2 YDEGEE. The full variable domain, in which reference TRBV5-8 and TRBJ2-7 provide the parts outside the CDR3, is EAGVTQSPTHLIKTRGQQATLRCSPISGHTSVYWYQQALGLGLQFLLWYDEGEERNRGNFPPRFSGRQFPNYSSELNVNALELEDSALYLCASSLSDRAVDEQYFGPGTRLTVT.

The rearrangement uses TRBV9 and TRBJ2-3; 8 bases match TRBD2. The germline V gene encodes CDR1 SGDLS and CDR2 YYNGEE. V was pared by 0 bases and J by 4 bases, with 7 bases of the junction left unmatched. This CDR3 is built from 16 residues. CDR3 in amino acids: CASSVGSGVTADTQYF. The CDR3 DNA reads TGTGCCAGCAGCGTAGGTAGCGGGGTGACGGCAGATACGCAGTATTTT.